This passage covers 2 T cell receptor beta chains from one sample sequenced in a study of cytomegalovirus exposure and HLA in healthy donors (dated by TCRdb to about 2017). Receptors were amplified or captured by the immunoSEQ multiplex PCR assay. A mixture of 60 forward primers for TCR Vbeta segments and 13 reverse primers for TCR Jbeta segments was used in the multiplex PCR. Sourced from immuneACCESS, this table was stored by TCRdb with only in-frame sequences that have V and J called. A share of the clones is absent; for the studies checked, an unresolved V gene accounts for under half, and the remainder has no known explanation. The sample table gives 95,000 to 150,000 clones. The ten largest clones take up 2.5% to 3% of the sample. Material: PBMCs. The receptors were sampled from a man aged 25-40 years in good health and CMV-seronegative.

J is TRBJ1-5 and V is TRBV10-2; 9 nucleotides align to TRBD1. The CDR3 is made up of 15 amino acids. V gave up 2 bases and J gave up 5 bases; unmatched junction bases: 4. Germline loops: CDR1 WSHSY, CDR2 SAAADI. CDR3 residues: CASSEGQGFYQPQHF. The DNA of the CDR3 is TGCGCCAGCAGTGAGGGACAGGGGTTTTATCAGCCCCAGCATTTT.

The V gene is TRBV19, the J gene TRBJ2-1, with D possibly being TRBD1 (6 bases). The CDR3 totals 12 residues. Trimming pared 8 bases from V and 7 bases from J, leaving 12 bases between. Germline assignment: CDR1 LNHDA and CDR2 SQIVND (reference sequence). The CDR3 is CASRNRENEQFF. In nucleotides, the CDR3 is TGTGCCAGTCGGAACAGGGAAAATGAGCAGTTCTTC.